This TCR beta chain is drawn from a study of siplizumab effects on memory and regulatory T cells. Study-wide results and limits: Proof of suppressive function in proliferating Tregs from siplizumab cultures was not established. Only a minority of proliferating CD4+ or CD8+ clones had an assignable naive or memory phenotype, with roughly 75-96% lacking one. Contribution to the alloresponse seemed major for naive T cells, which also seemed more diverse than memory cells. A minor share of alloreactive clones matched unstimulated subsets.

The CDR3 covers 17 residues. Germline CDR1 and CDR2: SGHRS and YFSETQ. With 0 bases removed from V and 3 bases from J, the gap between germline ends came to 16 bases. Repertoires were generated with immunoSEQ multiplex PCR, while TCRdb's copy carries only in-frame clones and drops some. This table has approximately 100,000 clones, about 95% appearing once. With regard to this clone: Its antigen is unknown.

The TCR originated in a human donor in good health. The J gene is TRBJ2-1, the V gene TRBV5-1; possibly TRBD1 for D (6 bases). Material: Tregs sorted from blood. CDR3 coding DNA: TGCGCCAGCAGCTTGGCGGTCACAGGGCATCGCTACAATGAGCAGTTCTTC. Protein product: CASSLAVTGHRYNEQFF.